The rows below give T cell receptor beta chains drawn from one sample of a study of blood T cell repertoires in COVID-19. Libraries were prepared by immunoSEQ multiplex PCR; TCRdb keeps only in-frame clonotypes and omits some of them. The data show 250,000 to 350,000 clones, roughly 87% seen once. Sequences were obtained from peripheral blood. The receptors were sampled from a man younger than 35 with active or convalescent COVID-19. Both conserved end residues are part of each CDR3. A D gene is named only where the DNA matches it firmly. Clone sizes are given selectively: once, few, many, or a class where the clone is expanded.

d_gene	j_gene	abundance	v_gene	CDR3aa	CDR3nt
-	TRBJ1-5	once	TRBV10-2	CASTGQWNQPQHF	TGCGCCAGCACCGGACAGTGGAATCAGCCCCAGCATTTT
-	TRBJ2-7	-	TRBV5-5	CASSPINPYEQYF	TGTGCCAGCAGCCCCATCAATCCATACGAGCAGTACTTC
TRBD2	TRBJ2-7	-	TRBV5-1	CASSKGTSGSYEQYF	TGCGCCAGCAGCAAAGGGACTAGCGGCTCCTACGAGCAGTACTTC
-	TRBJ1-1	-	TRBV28	CASSLIGASSTEAFF	TGTGCCAGCAGTTTAATTGGGGCTTCCAGCACTGAAGCTTTCTTT
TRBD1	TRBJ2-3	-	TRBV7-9	CASSRDRVTDTQYF	TGTGCCAGCAGCCGAGACAGGGTCACAGATACGCAGTATTTT
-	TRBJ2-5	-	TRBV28	CASSLLPGRGQETQYF	TGTGCCAGCAGTTTATTACCGGGGAGAGGGCAAGAGACCCAGTACTTC
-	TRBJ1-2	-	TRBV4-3	CASSQDQGRLYGYTF	TGCGCCAGCAGCCAAGACCAGGGGCGACTCTATGGCTACACCTTC
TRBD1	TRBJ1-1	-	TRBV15	CATSRTGGSYTEAFF	TGTGCCACCAGCAGAACAGGGGGTTCGTACACTGAAGCTTTCTTT
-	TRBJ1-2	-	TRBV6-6	CASSYSTDSNYGYTF	TGTGCCAGCAGTTACTCGACGGACTCTAACTATGGCTACACCTTC
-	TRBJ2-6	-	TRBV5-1	CASSLAHRTGANVLTF	TGCGCCAGCAGCTTGGCCCATAGAACTGGGGCCAACGTCCTGACTTTC
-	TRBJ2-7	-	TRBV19	CASSTPGEQYF	TGTGCCAGTAGTACCCCAGGAGAGCAGTACTTC
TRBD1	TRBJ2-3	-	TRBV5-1	CASSLQGAYTDTQYF	TGCGCCAGCAGCTTACAGGGGGCTTACACAGATACGCAGTATTTT
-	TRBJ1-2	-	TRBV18	CASSPPQGYGYTF	TGTGCCAGCTCACCACCGCAGGGATACGGCTACACCTTC
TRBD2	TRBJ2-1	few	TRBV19	CASSIGAGGDNEQFF	TGTGCCAGTAGTATCGGAGCGGGGGGCGACAATGAGCAGTTCTTC
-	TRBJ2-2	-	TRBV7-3	CASSLTSGMGNTGELFF	TGTGCCAGCAGCTTAACGTCGGGGATGGGGAACACCGGGGAGCTGTTTTTT
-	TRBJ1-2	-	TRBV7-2	CASGERYGYTF	TGTGCCAGCGGAGAACGCTATGGCTACACCTTC
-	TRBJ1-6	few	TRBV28	CASSFEGSYNSPLHF	TGTGCCAGCAGTTTCGAGGGCTCCTATAATTCACCCCTCCACTTT